This record looks at one TCR beta chain sequence and its context. This sample is drawn from a study of shared clonotypes between healthy human individuals. Generated by immunoSEQ multiplex PCR, the TCRdb table keeps only in-frame clones and is missing some. The data hold around 600,000 clones, with 98% observed a single time. V was shortened by 1 base and J by 8 bases, with 14 bases between the two germline ends. This CDR3 spans 14 amino acids. The germline V gene has CDR1 SEHNR and CDR2 FQNEAQ (reference sequence). CD45RO-negative CD8 cells positively selected for CCR7 made up the naive population, which excluded terminally differentiated effector memory CD45RA+ cells.

This TCR derives from a man between 25 and 39 years old in good health. Sequenced sample: naive CD8+ T cells sorted from blood. The chain has TRBV7-9 and TRBJ1-2; a possible D gene is TRBD1 (6 bases). The CDR3 sequence is CASSLGEQGVGYTF. CDR3 sequence (DNA): TGTGCCAGCAGCTTAGGGGAACAGGGAGTAGGCTACACCTTC.